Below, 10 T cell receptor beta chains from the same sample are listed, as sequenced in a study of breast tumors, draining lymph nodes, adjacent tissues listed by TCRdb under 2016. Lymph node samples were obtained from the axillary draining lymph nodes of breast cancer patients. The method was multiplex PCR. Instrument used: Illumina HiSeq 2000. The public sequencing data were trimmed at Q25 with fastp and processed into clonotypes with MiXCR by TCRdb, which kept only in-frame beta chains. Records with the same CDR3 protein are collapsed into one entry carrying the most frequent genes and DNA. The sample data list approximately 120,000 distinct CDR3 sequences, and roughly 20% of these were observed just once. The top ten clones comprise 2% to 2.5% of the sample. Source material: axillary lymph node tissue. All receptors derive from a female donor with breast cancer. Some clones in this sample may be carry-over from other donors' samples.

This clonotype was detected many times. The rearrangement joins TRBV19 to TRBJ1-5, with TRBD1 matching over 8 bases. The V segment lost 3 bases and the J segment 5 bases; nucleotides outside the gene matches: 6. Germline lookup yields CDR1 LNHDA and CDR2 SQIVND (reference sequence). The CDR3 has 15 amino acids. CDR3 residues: CASSIWTGNDQPQHF. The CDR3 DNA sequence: TGTGCCAGTAGTATCTGGACAGGGAACGATCAGCCCCAGCATTTT.

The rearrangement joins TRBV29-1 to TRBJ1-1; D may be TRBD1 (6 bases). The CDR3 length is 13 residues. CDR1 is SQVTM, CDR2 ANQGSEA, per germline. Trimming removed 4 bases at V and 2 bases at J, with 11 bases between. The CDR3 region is CSVGGTSNTEAFF. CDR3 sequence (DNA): TGCAGCGTTGGGGGGACATCCAACACTGAAGCTTTCTTT.

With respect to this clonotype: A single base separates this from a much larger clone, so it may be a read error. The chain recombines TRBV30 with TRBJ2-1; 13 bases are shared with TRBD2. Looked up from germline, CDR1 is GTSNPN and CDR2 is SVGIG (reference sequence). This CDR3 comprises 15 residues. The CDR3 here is CASGLAGTSYNEQSF. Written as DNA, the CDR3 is TGTGCCTCGGGACTAGCGGGAACCTCCTACAATGAGCAGTCCTTC. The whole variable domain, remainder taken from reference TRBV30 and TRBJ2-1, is SQTIHQWPATLVQPVGSPLSLECTVEGTSNPNLYWYRQAAGRGLQLLFYSVGIGQISSEVPQNLSASRPQDRQFILSSKKLLLSDSGFYLCASGLAGTSYNEQSFGPGTRLTVL.

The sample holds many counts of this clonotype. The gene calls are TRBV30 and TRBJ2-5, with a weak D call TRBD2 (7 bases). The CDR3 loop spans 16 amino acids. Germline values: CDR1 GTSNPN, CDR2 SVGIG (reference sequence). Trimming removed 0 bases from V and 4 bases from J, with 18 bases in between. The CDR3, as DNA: TGTGCCTGGAGTGTACGAACACAGGGAGGGGGAGAGACCCAGTACTTC. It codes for CAWSVRTQGGGETQYF.

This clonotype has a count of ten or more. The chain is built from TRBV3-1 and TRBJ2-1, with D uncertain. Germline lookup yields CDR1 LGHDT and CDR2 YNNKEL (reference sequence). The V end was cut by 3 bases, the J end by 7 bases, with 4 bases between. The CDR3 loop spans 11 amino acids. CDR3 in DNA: TGTGCCAGCAGCCACCGGAATGAGCAGTTCTTC. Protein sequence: CASSHRNEQFF.

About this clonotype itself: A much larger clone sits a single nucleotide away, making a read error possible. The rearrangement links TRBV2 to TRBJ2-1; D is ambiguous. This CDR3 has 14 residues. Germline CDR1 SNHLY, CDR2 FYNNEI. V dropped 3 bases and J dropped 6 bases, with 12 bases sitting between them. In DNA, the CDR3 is TGTGCCAGCAGTGATAGGCCGAGGCTCAATGAGCAGTTCTTC. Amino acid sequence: CASSDRPRLNEQFF.

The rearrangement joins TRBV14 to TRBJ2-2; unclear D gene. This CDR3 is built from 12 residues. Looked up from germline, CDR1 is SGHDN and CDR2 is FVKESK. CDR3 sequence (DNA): TGTTCAAGCAGCCAAAATACCGGGGAGCTGTTTTTT. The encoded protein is CSSSQNTGELFF.

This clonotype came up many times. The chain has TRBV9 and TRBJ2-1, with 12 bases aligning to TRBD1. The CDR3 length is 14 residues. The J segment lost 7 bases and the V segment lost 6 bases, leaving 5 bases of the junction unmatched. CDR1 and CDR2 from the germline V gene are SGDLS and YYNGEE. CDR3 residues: CASTRDRGLNEQFF. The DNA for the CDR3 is TGTGCCAGCACCCGGGACAGGGGGCTGAATGAGCAGTTCTTC.

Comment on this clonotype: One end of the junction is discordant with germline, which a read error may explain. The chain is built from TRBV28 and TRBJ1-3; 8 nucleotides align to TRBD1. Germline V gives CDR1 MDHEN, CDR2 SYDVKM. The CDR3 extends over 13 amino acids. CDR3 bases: TGTGCCGGCAGCCAGGGGGCAGGAAACACCATATATTTT. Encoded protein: CAGSQGAGNTIYF.

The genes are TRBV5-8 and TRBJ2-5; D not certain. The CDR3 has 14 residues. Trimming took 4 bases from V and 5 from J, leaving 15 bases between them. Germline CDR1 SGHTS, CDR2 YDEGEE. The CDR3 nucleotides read TGTGCCAGCAGCGGGCAAGCTCGTCGGGAGACCCAGTACTTC. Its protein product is CASSGQARRETQYF.